This T cell receptor (beta chain) was retrieved from a study of beta chain features in type 1 diabetes. Study context: Examination spanned around 110 million sorted cells from all samples. General study findings and limits: The study found that naive, central memory and Treg TCRB repertoires appeared more similar in patients than in healthy donors. People with Type 1 diabetes carried modestly yet significantly shorter TCRB CDR3s in all four CD4+ subsets.

A word on this clone: What it binds is not known.

The V gene lost 3 bases and the J gene lost 3 bases, with 8 bases spanning the gap. The length of the CDR3 is 14 residues. Germline CDR1 and CDR2: SEHNR and FQNEAQ (reference sequence). Reverse transcription of all isolated RNA meant that expressed TCRB transcripts were sequenced. Samples of naive, central memory and regulatory T cells yielded a mean of approximately 3.7 million reads. Profiled with immunoSEQ multiplex PCR; TCRdb holds only in-frame clones, not every one. The data hold 810,000 or so clones, with roughly 15% observed a single time. The rearrangement links TRBV7-9 to TRBJ2-2; D call uncertain. The receptor was derived from a woman aged 18-29 years in good health. Material: naive CD4+ T cells from blood. CDR3 DNA sequence: TGTGCCAGCAGCTTTGACCGCTACACCGGGGAGCTGTTTTTT. This codes for CASSFDRYTGELFF.